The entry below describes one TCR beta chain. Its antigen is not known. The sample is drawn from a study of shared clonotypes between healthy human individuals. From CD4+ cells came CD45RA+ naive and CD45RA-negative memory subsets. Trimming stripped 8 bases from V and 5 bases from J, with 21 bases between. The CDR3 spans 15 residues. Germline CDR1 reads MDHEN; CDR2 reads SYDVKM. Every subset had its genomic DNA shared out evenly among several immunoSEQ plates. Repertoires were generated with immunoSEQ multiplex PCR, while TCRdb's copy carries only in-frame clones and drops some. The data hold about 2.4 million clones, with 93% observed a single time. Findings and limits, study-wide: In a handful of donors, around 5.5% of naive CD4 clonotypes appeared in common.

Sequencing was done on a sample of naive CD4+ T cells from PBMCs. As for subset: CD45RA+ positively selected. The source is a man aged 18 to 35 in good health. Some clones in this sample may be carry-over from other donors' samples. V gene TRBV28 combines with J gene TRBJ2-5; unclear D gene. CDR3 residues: CASSLGSRGRETQYF. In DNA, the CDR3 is TGTGCCAGCTCCCTGGGGTCCCGCGGCCGGGAGACCCAGTACTTC. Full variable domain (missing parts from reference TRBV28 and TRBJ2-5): DVKVTQSSRYLVKRTGEKVFLECVQDMDHENMFWYRQDPGLGLRLIYFSYDVKMKEKGDIPEGYSVSREKKERFSLILESASTNQTSMYLCASSLGSRGRETQYFGPGTRLLVL.